A selection of T cell receptor beta chains follows, all from one sample in a study of blood T cell repertoires in COVID-19. Sequenced by immunoSEQ multiplex PCR; TCRdb stores in-frame clones only, minus some. The sample lists under 90,000 clones, about 80% seen once, with roughly 5.6% in the top ten. The sequenced material came from peripheral blood. Receptors originate from a man aged 50-59 years with active or convalescent COVID-19. Both conserved end residues are part of each CDR3. The D gene is left open where the match is weak. Not all rows give a size; the values are once, few, many and, for expanded clones, a class.

cdr3_aa	cdr3_nt	v_call	j_call	d_call	clone_size
CASSLAQGVSEAFF	TGTGCCAGCAGCTTAGCACAGGGAGTCTCCGAAGCTTTCTTT	TRBV7-2	TRBJ1-1	NA	few
CASSSTGTGGETQYF	TGTGCCAGCAGCTCAACCGGGACAGGGGGAGAGACCCAGTACTTC	TRBV5-6	TRBJ2-5	TRBD1	NA
CASGLVRNAGTEAFF	TGTGCTAGTGGTTTGGTCCGGAACGCGGGGACTGAAGCTTTCTTT	TRBV12-5	TRBJ1-1	NA	NA
CASSLGPGEKLFF	TGCGCCAGCAGTCTTGGCCCAGGGGAAAAACTGTTTTTT	TRBV10-1	TRBJ1-4	NA	NA
CASSPTSLESEQYF	TGTGCCAGCTCACCTACTTCTTTGGAGTCCGAGCAGTACTTC	TRBV18	TRBJ2-7	NA	NA
CASSLEDRAPYEQYF	TGTGCCAGCAGCTTGGAGGACAGGGCCCCCTACGAGCAGTACTTC	TRBV11-2	TRBJ2-7	TRBD1	NA
CASRNRVETQYF	TGTGCCAGCAGGAACAGGGTGGAGACCCAGTACTTC	TRBV6-6	TRBJ2-5	NA	few
CASSQLHRSGSYNEQFF	TGCGCCAGCAGCCAACTTCACCGGAGCGGCTCCTACAATGAGCAGTTCTTC	TRBV4-1	TRBJ2-1	NA	NA
CASSPGLAEETQYF	TGTGCCAGCAGTCCGGGACTAGCGGAAGAGACCCAGTACTTC	TRBV27	TRBJ2-5	TRBD2	once
CASSLRTANTEAFF	TGTGCCAGCAGCCTCAGGACAGCGAACACTGAAGCTTTCTTT	TRBV4-2	TRBJ1-1	NA	NA
CASSTQTSGSYEQYF	TGCGCCAGCAGCACCCAGACTAGCGGGAGCTACGAGCAGTACTTC	TRBV5-1	TRBJ2-7	TRBD2	few
CASTTSQNTGELFF	TGTGCCAGTACGACTAGTCAGAACACCGGGGAGCTGTTTTTT	TRBV9	TRBJ2-2	NA	NA
CASSRGGRNEQYF	TGTGCCAGCAGCAGGGGAGGAAGGAACGAGCAGTACTTC	TRBV9	TRBJ2-7	NA	NA
CASSLTGGWDGYTF	TGTGCCAGTAGCTTAACCGGAGGCTGGGATGGCTACACCTTC	TRBV19	TRBJ1-2	NA	once
CASSQDPAGTLQGTGELFF	TGTGCCAGCAGCCAAGACCCTGCCGGGACTCTGCAGGGCACCGGGGAGCTGTTTTTT	TRBV3-1/TRBV3-2	TRBJ2-2	NA	NA
CASSGIRTTAETQYF	TGTGCCAGCAGTGGGATAAGGACTACTGCAGAGACCCAGTACTTC	TRBV2	TRBJ2-5	NA	once
CASSIRFREDEQYF	TGTGCCAGCAGTATTAGGTTTCGCGAGGACGAGCAGTACTTC	TRBV2	TRBJ2-7	NA	NA
CAISDAGLDSTDTQYF	TGTGCCATCAGCGACGCTGGGCTTGATAGCACAGATACGCAGTATTTT	TRBV10-3	TRBJ2-3	NA	NA
CASSQEVSGGGSYEQYF	TGCGCCAGCAGCCAAGAAGTGTCAGGGGGCGGGTCCTACGAGCAGTACTTC	TRBV4-3	TRBJ2-7	TRBD1	NA
CATSDSREGGYEQYF	TGTGCCACCAGTGATTCCCGCGAGGGTGGCTACGAGCAGTACTTC	TRBV24-1	TRBJ2-7	NA	NA
CASSIGFTSETYEQYF	TGTGCCAGTAGTATAGGGTTTACTAGCGAAACCTACGAGCAGTACTTC	TRBV19	TRBJ2-7	TRBD2	NA
CAINRSGGAGTDTQYF	TGTGCCATCAACCGTAGCGGGGGGGCGGGCACAGATACGCAGTATTTT	TRBV10-3	TRBJ2-3	TRBD2	NA
CSVGDGGRAEAFF	TGCAGCGTTGGGGACGGCGGGAGGGCTGAAGCTTTCTTT	TRBV29-1	TRBJ1-1	NA	NA
CASSPLVTGELFF	TGTGCCAGCAGTCCTCTCGTCACCGGGGAGCTGTTTTTT	TRBV12-3/TRBV12-4	TRBJ2-2	NA	once
CASSGRDRAEQETEAFF	TGTGCCAGTAGCGGCAGGGACAGGGCAGAACAGGAAACTGAAGCTTTCTTT	TRBV19	TRBJ1-1	TRBD1	NA